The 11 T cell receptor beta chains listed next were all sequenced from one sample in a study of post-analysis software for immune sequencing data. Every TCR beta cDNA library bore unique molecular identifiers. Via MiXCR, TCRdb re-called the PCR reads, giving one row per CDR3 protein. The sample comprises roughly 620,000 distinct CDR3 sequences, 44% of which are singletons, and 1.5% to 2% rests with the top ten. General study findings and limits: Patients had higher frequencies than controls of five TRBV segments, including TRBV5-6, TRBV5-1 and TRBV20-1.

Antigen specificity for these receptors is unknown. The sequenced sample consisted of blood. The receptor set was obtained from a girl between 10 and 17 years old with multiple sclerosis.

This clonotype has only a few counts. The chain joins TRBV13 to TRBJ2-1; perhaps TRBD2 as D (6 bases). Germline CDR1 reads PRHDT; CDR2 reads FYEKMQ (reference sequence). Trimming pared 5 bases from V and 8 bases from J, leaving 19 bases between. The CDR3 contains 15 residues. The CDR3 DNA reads TGTGCCAGCAGCCAGGGACTCGGATTGGGATATGAGCAGTTCTTC. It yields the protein CASSQGLGLGYEQFF.

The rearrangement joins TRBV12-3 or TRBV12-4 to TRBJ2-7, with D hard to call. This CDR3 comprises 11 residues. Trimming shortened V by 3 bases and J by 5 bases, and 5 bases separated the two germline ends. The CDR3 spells CASSLENEQYF. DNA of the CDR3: TGTGCCAGCAGTTTGGAAAACGAGCAGTACTTC.

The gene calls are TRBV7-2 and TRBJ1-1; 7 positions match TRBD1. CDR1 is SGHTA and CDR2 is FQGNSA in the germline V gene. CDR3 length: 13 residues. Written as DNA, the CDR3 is TGTGCGTTAAGGGGGCAGAAGAACACTGAAGCTTTCTTT. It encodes CALRGQKNTEAFF.

CDR3 nucleotide sequence: TGTGCCAGCAGAGATGACAGGGGGGTGGAGACCCAGTACTTC. This encodes CASRDDRGVETQYF. This chain uses TRBV12-3 or TRBV12-4 with TRBJ2-5; 9 positions agree with TRBD1. The CDR3 is 14 amino acids. With V trimmed by 6 bases and J by 5 bases, 7 bases remained unmatched.

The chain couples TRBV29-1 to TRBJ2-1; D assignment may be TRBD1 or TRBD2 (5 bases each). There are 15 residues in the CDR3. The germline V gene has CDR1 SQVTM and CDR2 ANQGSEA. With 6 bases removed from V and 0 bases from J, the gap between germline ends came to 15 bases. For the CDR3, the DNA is TGCAGCGTAACCGGGACGGTAAGCTCCTACAATGAGCAGTTCTTC. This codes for CSVTGTVSSYNEQFF.

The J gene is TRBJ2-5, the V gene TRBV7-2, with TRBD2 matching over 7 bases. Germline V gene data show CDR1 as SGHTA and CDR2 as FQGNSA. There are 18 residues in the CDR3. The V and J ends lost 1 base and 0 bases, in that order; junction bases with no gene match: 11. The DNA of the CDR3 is TGTGCCAGCAGCTTAGGTCTCCGTCGCGGGGGATACCAAGAGACCCAGTACTTC. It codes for CASSLGLRRGGYQETQYF.

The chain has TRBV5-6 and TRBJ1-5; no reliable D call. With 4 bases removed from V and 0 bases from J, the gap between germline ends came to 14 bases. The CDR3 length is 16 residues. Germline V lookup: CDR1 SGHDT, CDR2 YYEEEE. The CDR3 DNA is TGTGCCAGCAGCCAGTGGCCAGCGGATAGCAATCAGCCCCAGCATTTT. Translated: CASSQWPADSNQPQHF.

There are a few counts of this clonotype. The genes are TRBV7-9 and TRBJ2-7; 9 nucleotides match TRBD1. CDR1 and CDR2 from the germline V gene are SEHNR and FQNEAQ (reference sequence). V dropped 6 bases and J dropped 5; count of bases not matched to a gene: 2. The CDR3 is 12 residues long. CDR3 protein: CASRRTGDEQYF. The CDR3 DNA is TGTGCCAGCAGGCGGACAGGGGACGAGCAGTACTTC.

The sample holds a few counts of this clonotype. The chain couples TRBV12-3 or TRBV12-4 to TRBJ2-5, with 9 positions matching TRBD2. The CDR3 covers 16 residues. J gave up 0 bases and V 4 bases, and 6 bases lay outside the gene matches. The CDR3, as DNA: TGTGCCAGCAGTTCTCGAAGCGGGAGGTACCAAGAGACCCAGTACTTC. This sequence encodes CASSSRSGRYQETQYF.

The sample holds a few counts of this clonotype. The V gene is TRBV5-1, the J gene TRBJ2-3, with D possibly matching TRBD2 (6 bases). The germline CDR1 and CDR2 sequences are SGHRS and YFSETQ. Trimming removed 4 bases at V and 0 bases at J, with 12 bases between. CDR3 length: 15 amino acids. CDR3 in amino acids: CASSGRLASTDTQYF. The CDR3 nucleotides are TGCGCCAGCAGCGGGAGGCTAGCTAGCACAGATACGCAGTATTTT.

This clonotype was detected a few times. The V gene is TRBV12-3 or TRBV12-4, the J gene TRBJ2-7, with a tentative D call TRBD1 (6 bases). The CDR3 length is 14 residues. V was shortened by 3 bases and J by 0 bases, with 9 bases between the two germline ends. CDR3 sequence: CASSFFRGSYEQYF. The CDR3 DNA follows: TGTGCCAGCAGTTTCTTCAGGGGCTCCTACGAGCAGTACTTC.